The next 25 T cell receptor beta chains were all read from a single sample in a study of T cell repertoires in cytomegalovirus infection. TCRdb fed the reads into MiXCR, producing one record per CDR3 protein. The sample comprises some 77,000 distinct CDR3 sequences, more than 3% of which are singletons, and 3.5% to 6% rests with the top ten. The sequencing input was PBMCs. Source of these receptors: a human donor in good health (CMV status not recorded). Some clones in this sample may be carry-over from other donors' samples.

This clonotype was seen repeatedly, ten times or more. The chain links TRBV4-3 to TRBJ1-2; D might be TRBD1 (5 bases). Looked up from germline, CDR1 is LGHNA and CDR2 is YSLEER. Trimming stripped 0 bases from V and 0 bases from J, with 8 bases between. This CDR3 has 15 amino acids. The CDR3 DNA is TGCGCCAGCAGCCAAGATAGGGGACCTAACTATGGCTACACCTTC. It translates to CASSQDRGPNYGYTF.

This clonotype has at least ten counts. V usage is TRBV7-3 and J usage is TRBJ1-2; a weak D match, TRBD1 (5 bases). This CDR3 spans 14 amino acids. From germline, CDR1 is SGHTA and CDR2 FQGTGA. Trimming removed 5 bases at V and 4 bases at J, with 14 bases between. In nucleotides, the CDR3 is TGTGCCAGCAGCCCCACCCCGGGGGGCTATGGCTACACCTTC. It yields the protein CASSPTPGGYGYTF.

This clonotype has ten or more counts. This chain joins TRBV7-8 and TRBJ1-1; D gene uncertain. Germline loops: CDR1 SGHVS, CDR2 FQNEAQ. The length of the CDR3 is 14 residues. The V end was cut by 0 bases, the J end by 4 bases, with 9 bases between. CDR3 DNA: TGTGCCAGCAGCTTAGCCCAAGGGCTCACTGAAGCTTTCTTT. Its translation: CASSLAQGLTEAFF.

This clonotype was observed many times. The chain is built from TRBV6-6 and TRBJ2-1; 7 bases are a match to TRBD1. Germline trimming cut 4 bases from V and 13 bases from J; bases unmatched to any gene: 13. The CDR3 sequence is 14 residues long. Germline loops: CDR1 MNHNY, CDR2 SVGAGI (reference sequence). The CDR3 sequence: CASSWTGLARNQFF. The CDR3 bases are TGTGCCAGCAGTTGGACAGGCCTTGCACGTAATCAGTTCTTC.

This clonotype has at least ten counts. The genes are TRBV27 and TRBJ1-6; D not certain. The CDR3 sequence is 14 residues long. The V end was cut by 2 bases, the J end by 5 bases, with 7 bases between. Per the germline V gene, CDR1 is MNHEY and CDR2 is SMNVEV (reference sequence). CDR3 nucleotide sequence: TGTGCCAGCAGTTTACGATCTAATAATTCACCCCTCCACTTT. Its protein product is CASSLRSNNSPLHF.

This clonotype was counted many times. CDR3 amino acids: CSVLAGSYEQYF. Written as DNA, the CDR3 is TGCAGCGTGCTAGCCGGGAGCTACGAGCAGTACTTC. The chain combines TRBV29-1 with TRBJ2-7; the D gene is possibly TRBD2 (6 bases). Germline values: CDR1 SQVTM, CDR2 ANQGSEA. V lost 6 bases to trimming and J lost 3 bases, with 12 bases between them. This CDR3 is built from 12 residues.

This clonotype was seen ten or more times. The J gene is TRBJ1-2, the V gene TRBV7-3; TRBD1 might be the D (6 bases). The CDR3 consists of 13 residues. Trimming removed 5 bases from V and 6 bases from J, with 13 bases in between. Germline CDR1 and CDR2: SGHTA and FQGTGA. The CDR3 DNA sequence: TGTGCCAGCAGCATGCAGGGGTTCCATGGCTACACCTTC. Its translation is CASSMQGFHGYTF.

This clonotype was found many times. One end of the junction fails to match germline, which may point to a read error. The genes are TRBV5-5 and TRBJ1-1; D possibly corresponds to TRBD1 (5 bases). Germline V gene sequence: CDR1 SGHKS, CDR2 YYEKEE (reference sequence). The CDR3 runs 13 residues. The CDR3 here is CVSSLGTTLEAFF. In nucleotides, the CDR3 is TGTGTCAGCAGCTTGGGGACGACCCTTGAAGCTTTCTTT.

The table lists this clonotype with many counts. This chain connects TRBV5-1 to TRBJ1-2, with 11 nucleotides matching TRBD1. The germline CDR1 and CDR2 sequences are SGHRS and YFSETQ. The junction had 5 bases not matched to a gene; V was cut back by 4 bases and J by 6 bases. This CDR3 is built from 14 residues. In DNA, the CDR3 is TGCGCCAGCAGCCGTACGGGACAGGGGGATGGCTACACCTTC. Its translation is CASSRTGQGDGYTF.

This clonotype was seen at least ten times. The rearrangement joins TRBV5-1 to TRBJ2-1; perhaps TRBD1 as D (5 bases). The CDR3 loop spans 16 amino acids. V was trimmed by 0 bases and J by 1 base, leaving 11 bases between them. The germline V gene encodes CDR1 SGHRS and CDR2 YFSETQ. The DNA of the CDR3 is TGCGCCAGCAGCTTGGATCGACAGTCATCCTACAATGAGCAGTTCTTC. As protein: CASSLDRQSSYNEQFF.

In this sample, this clonotype turned up many times. The chain uses TRBV23-1 and TRBJ1-5; D gene unclear. TRBV23-1 is marked as an open reading frame, function uncertain. Trimming shortened V by 4 bases and J by 4 bases, and 17 bases separated the two germline ends. The length of the CDR3 is 16 residues. The CDR3 here is CASSRMAIPLNQPQHF. The CDR3 coding sequence is TGCGCCAGCAGTCGCATGGCAATTCCCCTGAATCAGCCCCAGCATTTT.

Many counts were recorded for this clonotype. The V call is TRBV7-2, the J call TRBJ1-4; 7 nucleotides line up with TRBD1. The CDR3 extends over 13 amino acids. V shed 9 bases, J shed 3 bases, and the junction held 4 bases outside the gene matches. Looked up from germline, CDR1 is SGHTA and CDR2 is FQGNSA. This CDR3 reads CASKTGPNEKLFF. The DNA for the CDR3 is TGTGCCAGTAAGACAGGGCCTAATGAAAAACTGTTTTTT. Full variable domain (rest looked up from reference TRBV7-2 and TRBJ1-4): GAGVSQSPSNKVTEKGKDVELRCDPISGHTALYWYRQSLGQGLEFLIYFQGNSAPDKSGLPSDRFSAERTGGSVSTLTIQRTQQEDSAVYLCASKTGPNEKLFFGSGTQLSVL.

This clonotype was found many times. The chain is built from TRBV20-1 and TRBJ2-5, with D tentatively TRBD2 (5 bases). The germline V gene has CDR1 DFQATT and CDR2 SNEGSKA (reference sequence). CDR3 length equals 13 residues. The V end lost 6 bases, the J end lost 5 bases, and 16 bases lay between the germline ends. CDR3 amino acids: CSAPSPGGETQYF. The DNA for the CDR3 is TGCAGTGCCCCCTCCCCGGGCGGGGAGACCCAGTACTTC.

This clonotype has at least ten counts. The chain employs TRBV2 and TRBJ1-6; 9 bases map to TRBD1. CDR3 size: 15 residues. V shed 3 bases and J 8 bases; nucleotides not matched to a gene: 5. The germline CDR1 and CDR2 sequences are SNHLY and FYNNEI. CDR3 residues: CASSDGDRADSPLHF. CDR3 DNA sequence: TGTGCCAGCAGTGACGGGGACAGGGCGGATTCACCCCTCCACTTT.

There are many counts of this clonotype. J is TRBJ1-1 and V is TRBV20-1, with a possible D match to TRBD1 (5 bases). V lost 8 bases and J lost 2, with 12 bases in between. Germline CDR1 is DFQATT and CDR2 is SNEGSKA (reference sequence). The CDR3 is 12 amino acids. This chain's CDR3 is CSPYRPNTEAFF. The DNA for the CDR3 is TGCAGTCCTTACAGGCCTAACACTGAAGCTTTCTTT.

The chain combines TRBV6-2 or TRBV6-3 with TRBJ1-1; D ambiguous. This CDR3 spans 13 amino acids. V dropped 6 bases and J dropped 3 bases, with 11 bases sitting between them. Germline V gene lookup returns CDR1 MNHEY and CDR2 SVGEGT. The CDR3 is CASRTTYDTEAFF. In nucleotides, the CDR3 is TGTGCCAGCAGGACGACCTACGACACTGAAGCTTTCTTT.

This clonotype was detected ten times or more. The V call is TRBV6-2 or TRBV6-3, the J call TRBJ1-6; 7 positions match TRBD1. The germline V gene encodes CDR1 MNHEY and CDR2 SVGEGT. This CDR3 has 15 residues. V lost 6 bases to trimming and J lost 9 bases; unmatched junction nucleotides: 11. CDR3 amino acids: CASSDTTGFGSPLHF. The CDR3 DNA reads as TGTGCCAGCAGCGACACGACAGGGTTCGGTTCACCCCTCCACTTT.

There are many counts of this clonotype. This chain connects TRBV28 to TRBJ2-1; TRBD1 matches 11 bases. The ends lost 2 bases at V and 8 bases at J; junction bases unmatched: 8. Germline V lookup: CDR1 MDHEN, CDR2 SYDVKM. This CDR3 spans 16 amino acids. This chain's CDR3 is CASSLPRTGGTDEQFF. In nucleotides, the CDR3 is TGTGCCAGCAGTTTACCGAGGACAGGGGGCACGGATGAGCAGTTCTTC.

This clonotype showed up many times. CDR3: CSVGDRLAKNIQYF. The CDR3 DNA follows: TGCAGCGTTGGGGACCGACTAGCCAAAAACATTCAGTACTTC. This chain links TRBV29-1 with TRBJ2-4; either TRBD1 or TRBD2 may supply D (5 bases each). Germline V CDR1 and CDR2: SQVTM, ANQGSEA. This CDR3 has 14 residues. The ends were cut back, 4 bases at V and 0 bases at J, with 10 bases in the middle.

This clonotype occurred many times. The CDR3 is CASSPSGGAPEEFF. The CDR3 DNA reads as TGTGCCAGCAGCCCTAGCGGGGGGGCTCCGGAGGAGTTCTTC. V gene TRBV28 combines with J gene TRBJ2-1; 12 bases fit TRBD2. V shed 6 bases, J shed 14 bases, and the junction held 11 bases outside the gene matches. CDR3 size: 14 residues. The germline gives CDR1 MDHEN, CDR2 SYDVKM.

This clonotype was seen ten or more times. J is TRBJ2-7 and V is TRBV6-2 or TRBV6-3, with TRBD1 matching 7 bases. J was trimmed by 1 base and V by 2 bases; bases with no gene match: 11. CDR3 length equals 17 residues. Germline values: CDR1 MNHEY, CDR2 SVGEGT. The CDR3 DNA reads as TGTGCCAGCAGTTACCCCCGGACAGGAGCTCCTTCCTACGAGCAGTACTTC. Amino acid sequence: CASSYPRTGAPSYEQYF.

Ten or more counts support this clonotype. The chain couples TRBV7-2 to TRBJ2-5, with D possibly called TRBD1 or TRBD2 (6 bases each). V dropped 6 bases and J dropped 6 bases, with 11 bases sitting between them. The germline CDR1 and CDR2 sequences are SGHTA and FQGNSA. The CDR3 sequence is 12 residues long. The CDR3 region has the DNA TGTGCCAGCAGGGAGGGGGGCCAGACCCAGTACTTC. Translation: CASREGGQTQYF.

This clonotype was found many times. The chain is built from TRBV7-2 and TRBJ1-4; 7 nucleotides line up with TRBD1. Germline CDR1 and CDR2: SGHTA and FQGNSA. Losses at the gene ends were 4 bases for V and 7 bases for J; bases not matched to a gene: 0. The CDR3 consists of 12 residues. CDR3 sequence: CASSYRGEKLFF. The CDR3 bases are TGTGCCAGCAGCTACAGGGGTGAAAAACTGTTTTTT. Complete variable domain (other parts from reference TRBV7-2 and TRBJ1-4): GAGVSQSPSNKVTEKGKDVELRCDPISGHTALYWYRQSLGQGLEFLIYFQGNSAPDKSGLPSDRFSAERTGGSVSTLTIQRTQQEDSAVYLCASSYRGEKLFFGSGTQLSVL.

This clonotype was counted at least ten times. The chain joins TRBV7-3 to TRBJ1-6; D is perhaps TRBD1 (6 bases). Trimming left V 4 bases short and J 6 bases short, with 10 bases between. Germline-derived CDR1 and CDR2 are SGHTA and FQGTGA. The CDR3 covers 14 residues. CDR3 nucleotides: TGTGCCAGCAGCTCTCAGGGGTCTAATTCACCCCTCCACTTT. This encodes CASSSQGSNSPLHF. Variable domain in full (rest from reference TRBV7-3 and TRBJ1-6): GAGVSQTPSNKVTEKGKYVELRCDPISGHTALYWYRQSLGQGPEFLIYFQGTGAADDSGLPNDRFFAVRPEGSVSTLKIQRTERGDSAVYLCASSSQGSNSPLHFGNGTRLTVT.

This clonotype was recorded at least ten times. V and J are TRBV6-7 and TRBJ2-7; perhaps D is TRBD1 or TRBD2 (5 bases each). TRBV6-7 is treated as an ORF (open reading frame) with a function not yet certain. The CDR3 contains 12 residues. The V and J ends lost 6 bases and 4 bases respectively, with 10 bases between them. CDR3 coding DNA: TGTGCCAGCAGAGAGAGGGGTTACGAGCAGTACTTC. Its protein is CASRERGYEQYF.